The rows below give T cell receptor beta chains drawn from one sample of a study of blood T cell repertoires in COVID-19. Only in-frame clones appear in the TCRdb table, and some are missing; sequencing was by immunoSEQ multiplex PCR. The sample shows fewer than 45,000 clones, about 90% of them seen only once. The sequencing sample was made of peripheral blood. The source of these receptors is a man older than 75 with active COVID-19. Each CDR3 is given with its conserved first and last residue. D genes are given only for firm matches. Rows give clone size only sometimes, using once, few, many, or a class for an expanded clone.

j_gene: TRBJ2-3; d_gene: .; len: 14; v_gene: TRBV5-1; abundance: few; CDR3nt: TGCGCCAGCAGCTTGGACTACGGGAGAGATACGCAGTATTTT; CDR3aa: CASSLDYGRDTQYF
j_gene: TRBJ1-3; d_gene: .; len: 15; v_gene: TRBV19; abundance: .; CDR3nt: TGTGCCAGTAGTACAGGGGTACTCACTGGAAACACCATATATTTT; CDR3aa: CASSTGVLTGNTIYF
j_gene: TRBJ2-3; d_gene: .; len: 14; v_gene: TRBV11-3; abundance: .; CDR3nt: TGTGCCAGCAGCGCGATGGGCGTGACGGATACGCAGTATTTT; CDR3aa: CASSAMGVTDTQYF
j_gene: TRBJ1-6; d_gene: TRBD1; len: 15; v_gene: TRBV7-9; abundance: .; CDR3nt: TGTGCCAGCAGCTTGGACAGGGGAACGGTAACAACCCTCCACTTT; CDR3aa: CASSLDRGTVTTLHF
j_gene: TRBJ2-7; d_gene: TRBD2; len: 13; v_gene: TRBV19; abundance: .; CDR3nt: TGTGCCAGTAAGGATAGCGGGAACTACGAGCAGTACTTC; CDR3aa: CASKDSGNYEQYF
j_gene: TRBJ2-3; d_gene: TRBD1; len: 16; v_gene: TRBV27; abundance: .; CDR3nt: TGTGCCAGCAGTTTACTTGTGACAGGGGTAAAAGATACGCAGTATTTT; CDR3aa: CASSLLVTGVKDTQYF
j_gene: TRBJ2-3; d_gene: TRBD2; len: 19; v_gene: TRBV4-3; abundance: .; CDR3nt: TGCGCCAGCAGCCAAGATTGGGGTTTCGGTAGCGGGAACACAGATACGCAGTATTTT; CDR3aa: CASSQDWGFGSGNTDTQYF
j_gene: TRBJ2-7; d_gene: TRBD1; len: 12; v_gene: TRBV23-1; abundance: .; CDR3nt: TGCGCCAGCAGGGGACAGGGCTACGAGCAGTACTTC; CDR3aa: CASRGQGYEQYF
j_gene: TRBJ2-7; d_gene: TRBD1; len: 14; v_gene: TRBV6-5; abundance: .; CDR3nt: TGTGCCAGCAGCCAGGACAGGGGGCCCTACGAGCAGTACTTC; CDR3aa: CASSQDRGPYEQYF
j_gene: TRBJ2-5; d_gene: .; len: 15; v_gene: TRBV2; abundance: .; CDR3nt: TGTGCCAGCAGTGAAGTTGGAGGCCTACAAGAGACCCAGTACTTC; CDR3aa: CASSEVGGLQETQYF
j_gene: TRBJ2-7; d_gene: TRBD2; len: 17; v_gene: TRBV10-1; abundance: few; CDR3nt: TGCGCCAGCACCCCCGGACTAGCGGGAGACCTTTCCTACGAGCAGTACTTC; CDR3aa: CASTPGLAGDLSYEQYF
j_gene: TRBJ2-3; d_gene: TRBD2; len: 16; v_gene: TRBV10-2; abundance: .; CDR3nt: TGCGCCAGCAGTGAGTCGCGGCGGGAGGGCCGGGATACGCAGTATTTT; CDR3aa: CASSESRREGRDTQYF
j_gene: TRBJ2-3; d_gene: TRBD2; len: 14; v_gene: TRBV19; abundance: .; CDR3nt: TGTGCCAGTAGTGGAACGGGAGGTACAGATACGCAGTATTTT; CDR3aa: CASSGTGGTDTQYF
j_gene: TRBJ2-4; d_gene: TRBD2; len: 21; v_gene: TRBV6-2/TRBV6-3; abundance: .; CDR3nt: TGTGCCAGCAGTTACGACCTCCGGACTAGCGGGAGCTCCCCAGCCAAAAACATTCAGTACTTC; CDR3aa: CASSYDLRTSGSSPAKNIQYF
j_gene: TRBJ1-2; d_gene: .; len: 10; v_gene: TRBV20-1; abundance: few; CDR3nt: TGCAGTGCCCCAGGCTATGGCTACACCTTC; CDR3aa: CSAPGYGYTF
j_gene: TRBJ1-3; d_gene: TRBD1; len: 13; v_gene: TRBV28; abundance: .; CDR3nt: TGTGCCAGCAGTCTCGGACAGGGGTACACCATATATTTT; CDR3aa: CASSLGQGYTIYF
j_gene: TRBJ1-3; d_gene: .; len: 16; v_gene: TRBV6-2/TRBV6-3; abundance: .; CDR3nt: TGTGCCAGCAGCCCTACTCCACGACTCTCTGGAAACACCATATATTTT; CDR3aa: CASSPTPRLSGNTIYF
j_gene: TRBJ2-3; d_gene: .; len: 15; v_gene: TRBV28; abundance: .; CDR3nt: TGTGCCAGCAGTCGAGGGAAATCCGGTGCAGATACGCAGTATTTT; CDR3aa: CASSRGKSGADTQYF
j_gene: TRBJ2-1; d_gene: .; len: 13; v_gene: TRBV6-4; abundance: .; CDR3nt: TGTGCCAGCAGTGACCCGGTATACAATGAGCAGTTCTTC; CDR3aa: CASSDPVYNEQFF
j_gene: TRBJ2-3; d_gene: .; len: 15; v_gene: TRBV9; abundance: .; CDR3nt: TGTGCCAGCAGCGTAGGCGGCGGGGGCACAGATACGCAGTATTTT; CDR3aa: CASSVGGGGTDTQYF
j_gene: TRBJ1-1; d_gene: .; len: 13; v_gene: TRBV7-2; abundance: .; CDR3nt: TGTGCCAGCAGCCCAGGTTTGAACACTGAAGCTTTCTTT; CDR3aa: CASSPGLNTEAFF
j_gene: TRBJ1-2; d_gene: .; len: 12; v_gene: TRBV28; abundance: .; CDR3nt: TGTGCCAGCAGCAAGGAGGTGGATGGCTACACCTTC; CDR3aa: CASSKEVDGYTF
j_gene: TRBJ2-3; d_gene: .; len: 15; v_gene: TRBV5-1; abundance: .; CDR3nt: TGCGCCAGCAGCTTGGGGGACTTTTTTACAGATACGCAGTATTTT; CDR3aa: CASSLGDFFTDTQYF
j_gene: TRBJ2-7; d_gene: .; len: 13; v_gene: TRBV12-3/TRBV12-4; abundance: .; CDR3nt: TGTGCCAGCAGTTGGGGGCAGGGAGACGAGCAGTACTTC; CDR3aa: CASSWGQGDEQYF
j_gene: TRBJ2-7; d_gene: .; len: 12; v_gene: TRBV6-5; abundance: once; CDR3nt: TGTGCCAGCAGCCCGACATCTGGCGAGCAGTACTTC; CDR3aa: CASSPTSGEQYF
j_gene: TRBJ1-3; d_gene: .; len: 16; v_gene: TRBV6-1; abundance: .; CDR3nt: TGTGCCAGCAGTAAAGACAAGGCTAGCTCTGGAAACACCATATATTTT; CDR3aa: CASSKDKASSGNTIYF
j_gene: TRBJ2-6; d_gene: .; len: 18; v_gene: TRBV11-2; abundance: .; CDR3nt: TGTGCCAGCACCCTCGGGTCTAGTAGCTTCTCGGGGGCCAACGTCCTGACTTTC; CDR3aa: CASTLGSSSFSGANVLTF
j_gene: TRBJ2-2; d_gene: .; len: 16; v_gene: TRBV27; abundance: .; CDR3nt: TGTGCCAGCACCCCCCGTCCATGGGGAGACACCGGGGAGCTGTTTTTT; CDR3aa: CASTPRPWGDTGELFF
j_gene: TRBJ2-2; d_gene: TRBD2; len: 16; v_gene: TRBV4-3; abundance: few; CDR3nt: TGCGCCAGCAGGCCTATTAGCGGGAGTGTTACCGGGGAGCTGTTTTTT; CDR3aa: CASRPISGSVTGELFF
j_gene: TRBJ2-3; d_gene: .; len: 16; v_gene: TRBV6-6; abundance: .; CDR3nt: TGTGCCAGCAGTTATGGCAGATCAAAAAGCACAGATACGCAGTATTTT; CDR3aa: CASSYGRSKSTDTQYF
j_gene: TRBJ2-7; d_gene: TRBD1; len: 16; v_gene: TRBV7-9; abundance: .; CDR3nt: TGTGCCAGCAGCGCATCCGACAGGGGAGGTCCCTACGAGCAGTACTTC; CDR3aa: CASSASDRGGPYEQYF
j_gene: TRBJ1-1; d_gene: .; len: 11; v_gene: TRBV7-9; abundance: .; CDR3nt: TGTGCCAGCAGTCCAGGTGAAAAAGCTTTCTTT; CDR3aa: CASSPGEKAFF
j_gene: TRBJ2-5; d_gene: .; len: 19; v_gene: TRBV29-1; abundance: once; CDR3nt: TGCAGCGTTGAGATTGTGGCAGGAAAGATTCAGGGGTGGCAAGAGACCCAGTACTTC; CDR3aa: CSVEIVAGKIQGWQETQYF
j_gene: TRBJ2-3; d_gene: .; len: 15; v_gene: TRBV7-2; abundance: .; CDR3nt: TGTGCCAGCAGCTTAGCGTTCAGGGGGGCAGATACGCAGTATTTT; CDR3aa: CASSLAFRGADTQYF
j_gene: TRBJ2-7; d_gene: TRBD1; len: 13; v_gene: TRBV20-1; abundance: .; CDR3nt: TGCAGTGCTAGTAGACAGGGGAACTACGAGCAGTACTTC; CDR3aa: CSASRQGNYEQYF
j_gene: TRBJ1-1; d_gene: .; len: 14; v_gene: TRBV5-1; abundance: .; CDR3nt: TGCGCCAGCAGCATGACGGGGTTTGGCACTGAAGCTTTCTTT; CDR3aa: CASSMTGFGTEAFF
j_gene: TRBJ1-1; d_gene: .; len: 12; v_gene: TRBV28; abundance: .; CDR3nt: TGTGCCAGCAGTACCCGCAGGCTCAGAGCTTTCTTT; CDR3aa: CASSTRRLRAFF
j_gene: TRBJ1-2; d_gene: .; len: 13; v_gene: TRBV27; abundance: .; CDR3nt: TGTGCCAGCAGTACCCCGGGAAAAGTGGGCTACACCTTC; CDR3aa: CASSTPGKVGYTF
j_gene: TRBJ2-3; d_gene: .; len: 14; v_gene: TRBV11-2; abundance: .; CDR3nt: TGTGCCAGCAGCTTGCTAGGAGGGGTGAATACGCAGTATTTT; CDR3aa: CASSLLGGVNTQYF
j_gene: TRBJ2-7; d_gene: TRBD2; len: 13; v_gene: TRBV4-1; abundance: .; CDR3nt: TGCGCCACCCCGGGGGGGAGTAGCTACGAGCAGTACTTC; CDR3aa: CATPGGSSYEQYF
j_gene: TRBJ1-6; d_gene: .; len: 17; v_gene: TRBV19; abundance: medium-sized; CDR3nt: TGTGCCAGTAGTATAGGTGGCAGGGGAACAACGAATTCACCCCTCCACTTT; CDR3aa: CASSIGGRGTTNSPLHF
j_gene: TRBJ2-7; d_gene: .; len: 12; v_gene: TRBV28; abundance: once; CDR3nt: TGTGCCAGCAGGACAGGACCCTACGAGCAGTACTTC; CDR3aa: CASRTGPYEQYF
j_gene: TRBJ2-7; d_gene: TRBD2; len: 15; v_gene: TRBV5-1; abundance: .; CDR3nt: TGCGCCAGCAGCCTTCCCCTAGCGGGAGTGGACGAGCAGTACTTC; CDR3aa: CASSLPLAGVDEQYF
j_gene: TRBJ2-7; d_gene: .; len: 11; v_gene: TRBV7-2; abundance: once; CDR3nt: TGTGCCAGCAGCTCACTAGGCTTCCAGTACTTC; CDR3aa: CASSSLGFQYF
j_gene: TRBJ2-7; d_gene: .; len: 13; v_gene: TRBV6-5; abundance: .; CDR3nt: TGTGCCAGCTTTAAGGCCGGGGCCTACGAGCAGTACTTC; CDR3aa: CASFKAGAYEQYF
j_gene: TRBJ2-2; d_gene: .; len: 11; v_gene: TRBV6-5; abundance: .; CDR3nt: TGTGCCAGCAGTACCGGGGGGGAGCTGTTTTTT; CDR3aa: CASSTGGELFF
j_gene: TRBJ2-7; d_gene: TRBD1; len: 15; v_gene: TRBV10-2; abundance: .; CDR3nt: TGCGCCAGCACCTACCCGGGACAGGGCACCTACGAGCAGTACTTC; CDR3aa: CASTYPGQGTYEQYF
j_gene: TRBJ2-7; d_gene: TRBD1; len: 12; v_gene: TRBV28; abundance: .; CDR3nt: TGTGCCAGCAGTTTGACAGGGGGGGAGCAGTACTTC; CDR3aa: CASSLTGGEQYF
j_gene: TRBJ2-2; d_gene: .; len: 16; v_gene: TRBV15; abundance: .; CDR3nt: TGTGCCACCAGCAGACGCATTGGGACTAACACCGGGGAGCTGTTTTTT; CDR3aa: CATSRRIGTNTGELFF
j_gene: TRBJ2-7; d_gene: .; len: 14; v_gene: TRBV6-5; abundance: .; CDR3nt: TGTGCCAGCAGTAACCAGGGGGGTTCCTACGAGCAGTACTTC; CDR3aa: CASSNQGGSYEQYF